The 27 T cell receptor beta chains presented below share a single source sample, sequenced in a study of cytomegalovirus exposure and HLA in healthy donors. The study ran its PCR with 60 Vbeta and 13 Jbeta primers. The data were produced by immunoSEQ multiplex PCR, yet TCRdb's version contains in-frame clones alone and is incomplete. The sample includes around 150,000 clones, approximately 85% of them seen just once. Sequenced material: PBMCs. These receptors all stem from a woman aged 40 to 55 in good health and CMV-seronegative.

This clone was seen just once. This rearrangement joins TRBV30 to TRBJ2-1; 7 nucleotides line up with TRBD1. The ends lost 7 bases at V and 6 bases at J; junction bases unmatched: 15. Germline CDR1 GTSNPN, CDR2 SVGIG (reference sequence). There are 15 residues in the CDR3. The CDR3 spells CAFNRWQGVSNEQFF. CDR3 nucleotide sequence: TGTGCCTTCAACCGTTGGCAGGGGGTCTCCAATGAGCAGTTCTTC.

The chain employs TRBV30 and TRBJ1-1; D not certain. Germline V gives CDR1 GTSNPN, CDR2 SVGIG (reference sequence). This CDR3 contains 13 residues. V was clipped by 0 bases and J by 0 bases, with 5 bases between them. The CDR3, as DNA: TGTGCCTGGAGTGTACTGATGAACACTGAAGCTTTCTTT. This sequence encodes CAWSVLMNTEAFF. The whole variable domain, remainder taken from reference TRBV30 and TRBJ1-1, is SQTIHQWPATLVQPVGSPLSLECTVEGTSNPNLYWYRQAAGRGLQLLFYSVGIGQISSEVPQNLSASRPQDRQFILSSKKLLLSDSGFYLCAWSVLMNTEAFFGQGTRLTVV.

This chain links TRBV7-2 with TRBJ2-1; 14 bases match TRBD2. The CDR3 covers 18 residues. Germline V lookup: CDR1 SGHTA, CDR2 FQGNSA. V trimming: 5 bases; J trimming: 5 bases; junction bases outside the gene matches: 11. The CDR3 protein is CASSAGLAGGGRHNEQFF. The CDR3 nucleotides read TGTGCCAGCAGCGCCGGACTAGCGGGGGGAGGGCGCCACAATGAGCAGTTCTTC.

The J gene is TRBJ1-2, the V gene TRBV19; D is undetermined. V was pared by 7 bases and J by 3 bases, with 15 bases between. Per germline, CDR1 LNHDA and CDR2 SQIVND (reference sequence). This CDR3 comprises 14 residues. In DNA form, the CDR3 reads TGTGCCAGTACCCGGGGAAGCCGACACTATGGCTACACCTTC. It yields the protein CASTRGSRHYGYTF. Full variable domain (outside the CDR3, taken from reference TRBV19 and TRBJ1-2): DGGITQSPKYLFRKEGQNVTLSCEQNLNHDAMYWYRQDPGQGLRLIYYSQIVNDFQKGDIAEGYSVSREKKESFPLTVTSAQKNPTAFYLCASTRGSRHYGYTFGSGTRLTVV.

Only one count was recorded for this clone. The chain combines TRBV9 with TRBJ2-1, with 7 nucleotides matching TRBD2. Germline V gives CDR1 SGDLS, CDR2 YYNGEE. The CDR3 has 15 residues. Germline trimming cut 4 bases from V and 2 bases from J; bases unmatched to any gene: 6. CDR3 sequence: CASSTIAGPYNEQFF. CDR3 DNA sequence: TGTGCCAGCAGCACCATAGCGGGCCCCTACAATGAGCAGTTCTTC.

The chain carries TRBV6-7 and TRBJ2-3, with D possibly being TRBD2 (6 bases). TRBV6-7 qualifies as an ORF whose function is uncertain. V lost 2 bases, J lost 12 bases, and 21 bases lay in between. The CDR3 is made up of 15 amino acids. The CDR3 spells CASSYPERGVLFQYF. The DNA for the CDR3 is TGTGCCAGCAGTTACCCGGAGCGCGGGGTCCTCTTTCAGTATTTT.

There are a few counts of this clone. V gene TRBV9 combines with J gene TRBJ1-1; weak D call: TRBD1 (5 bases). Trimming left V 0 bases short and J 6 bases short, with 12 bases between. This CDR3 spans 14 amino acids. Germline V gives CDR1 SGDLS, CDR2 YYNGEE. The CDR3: CASSVGTWPSEAFF. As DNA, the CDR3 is TGTGCCAGCAGCGTAGGGACATGGCCTTCTGAAGCTTTCTTT.

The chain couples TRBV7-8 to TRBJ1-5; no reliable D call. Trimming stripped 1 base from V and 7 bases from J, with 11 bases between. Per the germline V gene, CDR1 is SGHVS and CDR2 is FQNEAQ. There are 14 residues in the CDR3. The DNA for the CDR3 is TGTGCCAGCAGCTTAGACGGGGTGCGGCAGCCCCAGCATTTT. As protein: CASSLDGVRQPQHF.

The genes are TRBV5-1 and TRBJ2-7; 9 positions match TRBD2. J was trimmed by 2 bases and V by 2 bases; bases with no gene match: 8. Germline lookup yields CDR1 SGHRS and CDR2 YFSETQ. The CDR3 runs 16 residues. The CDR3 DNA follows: TGCGCCAGCAGCTTCCTCCCGGGACTAGCCACCTACGAGCAGTACTTC. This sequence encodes CASSFLPGLATYEQYF.

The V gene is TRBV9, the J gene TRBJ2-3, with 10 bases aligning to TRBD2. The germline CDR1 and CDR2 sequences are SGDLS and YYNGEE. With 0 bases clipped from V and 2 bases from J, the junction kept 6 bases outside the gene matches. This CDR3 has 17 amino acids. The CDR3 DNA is TGTGCCAGCAGCGTAGCCGGGACTAGCGTATTCACAGATACGCAGTATTTT. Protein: CASSVAGTSVFTDTQYF. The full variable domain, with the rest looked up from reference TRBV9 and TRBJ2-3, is DSGVTQTPKHLITATGQRVTLRCSPRSGDLSVYWYQQSLDQGLQFLIQYYNGEERAKGNILERFSAQQFPDLHSELNLSSLELGDSALYFCASSVAGTSVFTDTQYFGPGTRLTVL.

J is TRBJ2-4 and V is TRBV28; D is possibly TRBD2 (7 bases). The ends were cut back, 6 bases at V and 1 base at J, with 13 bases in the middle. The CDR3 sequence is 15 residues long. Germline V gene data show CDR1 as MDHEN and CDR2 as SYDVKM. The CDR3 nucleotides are TGTGCCAGCAGAGGGGGGGGAATGGCCAAAAACATTCAGTACTTC. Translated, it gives CASRGGGMAKNIQYF.

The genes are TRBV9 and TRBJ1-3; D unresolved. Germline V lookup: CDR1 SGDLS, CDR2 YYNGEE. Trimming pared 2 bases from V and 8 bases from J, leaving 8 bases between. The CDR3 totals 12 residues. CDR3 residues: CASSVSGDTIYF. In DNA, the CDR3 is TGTGCCAGCAGCGTCTCAGGCGACACCATATATTTT.

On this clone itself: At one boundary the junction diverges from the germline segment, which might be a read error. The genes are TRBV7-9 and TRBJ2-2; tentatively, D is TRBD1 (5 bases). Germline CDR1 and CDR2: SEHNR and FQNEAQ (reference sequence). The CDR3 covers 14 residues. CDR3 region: CSSSIQGWGGELFF. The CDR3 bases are TGTTCCAGCAGCATCCAGGGTTGGGGCGGGGAGCTGTTTTTT.

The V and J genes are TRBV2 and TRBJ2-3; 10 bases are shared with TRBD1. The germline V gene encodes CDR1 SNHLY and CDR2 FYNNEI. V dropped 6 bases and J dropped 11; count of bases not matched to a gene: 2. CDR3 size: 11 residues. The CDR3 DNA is TGTGCCAGCAGGGACAGGGGGAAGCAGTATTTT. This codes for CASRDRGKQYF.

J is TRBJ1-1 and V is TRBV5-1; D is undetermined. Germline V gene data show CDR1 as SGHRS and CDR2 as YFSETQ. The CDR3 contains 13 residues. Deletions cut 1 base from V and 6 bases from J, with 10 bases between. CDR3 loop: CASSLFGPAEAFF. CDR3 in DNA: TGCGCCAGCAGCTTGTTTGGGCCCGCTGAAGCTTTCTTT.

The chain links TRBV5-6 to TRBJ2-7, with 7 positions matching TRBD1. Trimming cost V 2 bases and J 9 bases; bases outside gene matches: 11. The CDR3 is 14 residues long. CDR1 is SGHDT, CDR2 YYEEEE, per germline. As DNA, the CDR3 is TGTGCCAGCAGCTTTGGGGCAGGGGGACGATGGCAGTACTTC. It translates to CASSFGAGGRWQYF.

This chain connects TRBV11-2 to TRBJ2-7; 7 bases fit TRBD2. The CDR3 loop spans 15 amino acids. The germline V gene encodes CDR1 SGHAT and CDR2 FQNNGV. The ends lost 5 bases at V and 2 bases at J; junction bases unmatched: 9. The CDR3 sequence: CASSPREGRTYEQYF. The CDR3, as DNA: TGTGCCAGCAGCCCTAGGGAGGGGCGAACCTACGAGCAGTACTTC.

CDR3 amino acids: CASSLIQDNTEAFF. The CDR3 nucleotides are TGTGCCAGCAGCCTAATACAGGACAACACTGAAGCTTTCTTT. The chain employs TRBV21-1 and TRBJ1-1; TRBD1, the D gene given by the table, was not confirmed from the DNA. TRBV21-1 is a known pseudogene. CDR3 length equals 14 residues.

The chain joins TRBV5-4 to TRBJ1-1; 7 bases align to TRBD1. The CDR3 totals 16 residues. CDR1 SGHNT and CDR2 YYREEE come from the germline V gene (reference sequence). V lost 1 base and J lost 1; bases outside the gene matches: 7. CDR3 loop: CASSLTPGTANTEAFF. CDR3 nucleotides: TGTGCCAGCAGCTTGACCCCCGGGACAGCGAACACTGAAGCTTTCTTT.

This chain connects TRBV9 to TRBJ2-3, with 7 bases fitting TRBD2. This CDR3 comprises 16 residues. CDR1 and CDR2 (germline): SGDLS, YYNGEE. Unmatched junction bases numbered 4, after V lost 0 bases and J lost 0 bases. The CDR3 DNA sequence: TGTGCCAGCAGCGTAGGAGCGGGGACTAGCACAGATACGCAGTATTTT. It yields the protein CASSVGAGTSTDTQYF. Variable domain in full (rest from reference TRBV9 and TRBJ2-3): DSGVTQTPKHLITATGQRVTLRCSPRSGDLSVYWYQQSLDQGLQFLIQYYNGEERAKGNILERFSAQQFPDLHSELNLSSLELGDSALYFCASSVGAGTSTDTQYFGPGTRLTVL.

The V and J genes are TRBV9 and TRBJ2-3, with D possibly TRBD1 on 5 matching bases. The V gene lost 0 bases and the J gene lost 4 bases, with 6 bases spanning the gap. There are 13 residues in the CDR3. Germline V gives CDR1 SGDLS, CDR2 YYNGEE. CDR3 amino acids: CASSVGGPDTQYF. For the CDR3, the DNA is TGTGCCAGCAGCGTAGGGGGCCCAGATACGCAGTATTTT.

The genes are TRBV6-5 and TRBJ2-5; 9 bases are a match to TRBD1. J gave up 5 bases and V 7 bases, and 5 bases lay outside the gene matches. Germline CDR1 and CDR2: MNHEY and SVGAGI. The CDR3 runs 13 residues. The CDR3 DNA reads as TGTGCCAGCACCACACAGGGGGCGGAGACCCAGTACTTC. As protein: CASTTQGAETQYF.

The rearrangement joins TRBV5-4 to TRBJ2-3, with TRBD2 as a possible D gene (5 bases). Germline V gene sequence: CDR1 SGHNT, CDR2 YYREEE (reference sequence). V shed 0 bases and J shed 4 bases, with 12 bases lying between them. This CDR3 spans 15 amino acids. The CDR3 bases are TGTGCCAGCAGCTTGGGGCTAGCTCCAGCAGATACGCAGTATTTT. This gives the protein CASSLGLAPADTQYF.

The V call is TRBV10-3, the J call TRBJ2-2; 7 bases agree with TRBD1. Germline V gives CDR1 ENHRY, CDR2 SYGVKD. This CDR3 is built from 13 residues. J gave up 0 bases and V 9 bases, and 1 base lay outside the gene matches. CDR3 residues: CAIGTANTGELFF. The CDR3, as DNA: TGTGCCATTGGGACAGCGAACACCGGGGAGCTGTTTTTT.

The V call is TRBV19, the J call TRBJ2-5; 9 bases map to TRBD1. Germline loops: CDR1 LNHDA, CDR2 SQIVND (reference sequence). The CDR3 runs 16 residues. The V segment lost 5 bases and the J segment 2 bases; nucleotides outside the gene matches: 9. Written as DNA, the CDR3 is TGTGCCAGTAGTCGACGTCGGGACAGGGCTCAAGAGACCCAGTACTTC. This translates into CASSRRRDRAQETQYF.

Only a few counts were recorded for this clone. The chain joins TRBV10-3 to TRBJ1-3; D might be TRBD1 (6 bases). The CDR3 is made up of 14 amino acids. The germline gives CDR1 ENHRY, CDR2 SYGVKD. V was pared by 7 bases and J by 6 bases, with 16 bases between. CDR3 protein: CAITPDSLQNTIYF. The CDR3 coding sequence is TGTGCCATCACCCCGGACAGCCTACAAAACACCATATATTTT.

The CDR3 sequence: CATSRDLYGTGDSPLHF. The CDR3 DNA sequence: TGTGCCACCAGCAGAGATCTTTATGGGACAGGGGATTCACCCCTCCACTTT. The V call is TRBV15, the J call TRBJ1-6; 10 bases fit TRBD1. Germline CDR1 is LNHNV and CDR2 is YYDKDF (reference sequence). Germline trimming cut 0 bases from V and 8 bases from J; bases unmatched to any gene: 7. The CDR3 length is 17 residues.